This T cell receptor beta chain was recovered during a study of blood T cells in healthy people across ages. Whole-study findings and limits: The unknown donor CMV status may have confounded expanded clonotype changes.

Regarding this clonotype: The target antigen is unknown.

This CDR3 has 17 residues. The germline gives CDR1 SGHRS, CDR2 YFSETQ. Deletions cut 2 bases from V and 3 bases from J, with 15 bases between. The draw of peripheral blood yielded ten milliliters from each donor. Researchers isolated at least 6 million PBMCs per sample. Through a sample-barcoded 5' primer and a J-beta primer mix, a second PCR was run for about 6 to 12 cycles. Every cDNA was tagged by a template-switch adaptor with 12 random nucleotides. One entry per CDR3 protein results from TCRdb running MiXCR on the 5' RACE reads. This sample has 1,300,000 or so distinct CDR3 sequences, with approximately 59% found just once.

The genes are TRBV5-1 and TRBJ1-6; the D gene is possibly TRBD1 (5 bases). Sequencing was done on a sample of blood. The TCR comes from a man younger than 35 in good health. In DNA form, the CDR3 reads TGCGCCAGCAGCTTTGTTTACCGGGGACGCTATAATTCACCCCTCCACTTT. This encodes CASSFVYRGRYNSPLHF.